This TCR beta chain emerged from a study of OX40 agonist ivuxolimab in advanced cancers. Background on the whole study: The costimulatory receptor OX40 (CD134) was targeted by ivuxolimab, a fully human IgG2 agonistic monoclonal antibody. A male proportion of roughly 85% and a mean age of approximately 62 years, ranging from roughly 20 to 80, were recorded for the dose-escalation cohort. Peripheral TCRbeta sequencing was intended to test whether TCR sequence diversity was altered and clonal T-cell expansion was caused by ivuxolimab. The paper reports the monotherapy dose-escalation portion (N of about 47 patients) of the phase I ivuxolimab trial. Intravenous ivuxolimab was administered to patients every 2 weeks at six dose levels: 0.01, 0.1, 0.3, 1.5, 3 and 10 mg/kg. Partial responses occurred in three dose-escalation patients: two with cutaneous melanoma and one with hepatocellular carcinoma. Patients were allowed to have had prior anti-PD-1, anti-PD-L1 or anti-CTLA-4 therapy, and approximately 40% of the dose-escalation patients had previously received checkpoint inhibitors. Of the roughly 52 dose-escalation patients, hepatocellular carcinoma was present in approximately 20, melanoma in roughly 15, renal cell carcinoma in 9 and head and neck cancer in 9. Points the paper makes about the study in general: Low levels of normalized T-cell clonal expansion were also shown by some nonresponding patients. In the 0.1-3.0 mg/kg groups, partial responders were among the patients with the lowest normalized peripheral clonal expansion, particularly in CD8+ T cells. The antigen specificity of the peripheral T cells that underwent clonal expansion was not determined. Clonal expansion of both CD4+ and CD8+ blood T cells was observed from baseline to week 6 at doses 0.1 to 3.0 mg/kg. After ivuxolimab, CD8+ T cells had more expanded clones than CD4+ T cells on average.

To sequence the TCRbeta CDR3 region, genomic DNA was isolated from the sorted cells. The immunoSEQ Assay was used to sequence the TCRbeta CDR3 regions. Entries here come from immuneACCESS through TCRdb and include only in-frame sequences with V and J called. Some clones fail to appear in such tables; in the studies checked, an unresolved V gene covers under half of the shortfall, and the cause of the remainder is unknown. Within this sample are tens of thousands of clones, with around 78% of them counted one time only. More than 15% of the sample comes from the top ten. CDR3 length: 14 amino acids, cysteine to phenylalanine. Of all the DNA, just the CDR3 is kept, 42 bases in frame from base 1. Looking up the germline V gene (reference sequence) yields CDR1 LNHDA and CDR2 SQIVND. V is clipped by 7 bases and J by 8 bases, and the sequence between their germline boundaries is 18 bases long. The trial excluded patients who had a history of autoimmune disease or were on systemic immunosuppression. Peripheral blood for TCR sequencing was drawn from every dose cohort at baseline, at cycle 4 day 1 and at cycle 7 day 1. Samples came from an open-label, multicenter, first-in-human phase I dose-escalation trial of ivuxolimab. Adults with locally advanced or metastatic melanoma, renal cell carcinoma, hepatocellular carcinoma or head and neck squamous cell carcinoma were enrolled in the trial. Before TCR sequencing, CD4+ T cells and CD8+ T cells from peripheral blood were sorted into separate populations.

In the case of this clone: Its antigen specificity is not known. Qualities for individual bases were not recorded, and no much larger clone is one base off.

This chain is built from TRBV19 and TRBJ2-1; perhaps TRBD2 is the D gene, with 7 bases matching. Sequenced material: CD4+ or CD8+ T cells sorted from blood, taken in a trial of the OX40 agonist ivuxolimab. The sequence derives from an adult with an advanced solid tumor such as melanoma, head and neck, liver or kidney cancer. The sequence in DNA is TGTGCCAGTAACCCGGGGGGCCCCCTCTATGAGCAGTTCTTC. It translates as CASNPGGPLYEQFF.